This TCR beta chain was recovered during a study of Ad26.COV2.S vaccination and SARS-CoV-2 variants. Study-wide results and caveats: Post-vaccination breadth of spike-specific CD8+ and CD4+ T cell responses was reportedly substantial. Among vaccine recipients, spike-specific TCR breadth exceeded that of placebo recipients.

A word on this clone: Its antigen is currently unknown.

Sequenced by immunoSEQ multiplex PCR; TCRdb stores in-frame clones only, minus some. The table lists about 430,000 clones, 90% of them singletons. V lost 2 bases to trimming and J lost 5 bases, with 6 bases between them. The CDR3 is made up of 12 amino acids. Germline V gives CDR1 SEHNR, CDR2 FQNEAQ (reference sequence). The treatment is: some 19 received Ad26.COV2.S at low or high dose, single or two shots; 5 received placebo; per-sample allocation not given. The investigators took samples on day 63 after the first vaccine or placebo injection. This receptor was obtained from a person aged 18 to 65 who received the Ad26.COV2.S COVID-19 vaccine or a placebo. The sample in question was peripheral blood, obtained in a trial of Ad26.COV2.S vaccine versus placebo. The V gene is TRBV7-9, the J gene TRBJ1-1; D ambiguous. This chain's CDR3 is CASSLYGTEAFF. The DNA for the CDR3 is TGTGCCAGCAGCTTATATGGGACTGAAGCTTTCTTT.